Sequencing of this T cell receptor beta chain was carried out in a study of response to subunit inactivated influenza vaccine. Study-level results: Researchers suggested that each seasonal influenza vaccination recruits few new T cells.

This clonotype came up a few times. Its target is not known. TCRdb itself ran the RT-PCR reads through MiXCR, one entry per CDR3 protein. The profile shows 400,000 to 650,000 distinct CDR3 sequences, around 7.7% of them singletons. This CDR3 comprises 14 residues. Germline CDR1 reads MDHEN; CDR2 reads SYDVKM. V lost 2 bases to trimming and J lost 7 bases, with 12 bases between them. The receptor was derived from a man between 50 and 75 years old who received an inactivated influenza vaccine. The chain is built from TRBV28 and TRBJ1-5; TRBD1 is a possible D gene (5 bases). This sample comprised PBMCs from blood, obtained 23 months after vaccination. CDR3 protein: CASSLPGQGQPQHF. The CDR3 DNA follows: TGTGCCAGCAGTTTACCAGGGCAAGGGCAGCCCCAGCATTTT.